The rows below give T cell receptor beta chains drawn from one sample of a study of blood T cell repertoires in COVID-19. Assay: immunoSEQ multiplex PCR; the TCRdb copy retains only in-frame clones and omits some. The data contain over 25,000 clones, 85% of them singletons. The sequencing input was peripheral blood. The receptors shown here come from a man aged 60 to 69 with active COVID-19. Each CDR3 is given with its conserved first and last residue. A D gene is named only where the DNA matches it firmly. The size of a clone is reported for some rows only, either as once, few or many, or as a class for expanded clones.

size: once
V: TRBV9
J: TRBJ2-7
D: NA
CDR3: CASSVGGSYEQYF
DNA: TGTGCCAGCAGCGTGGGGGGCTCCTACGAGCAGTACTTC

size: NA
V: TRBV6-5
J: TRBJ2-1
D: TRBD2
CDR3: CASSRAGGNEQFF
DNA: TGTGCCAGCAGCAGAGCGGGAGGCAATGAGCAGTTCTTC

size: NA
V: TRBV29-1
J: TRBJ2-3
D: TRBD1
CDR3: CSVGSLRGSDTQYF
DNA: TGCAGCGTTGGATCACTCAGGGGGTCAGATACGCAGTATTTT

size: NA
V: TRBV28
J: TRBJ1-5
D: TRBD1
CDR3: CASSLRQGMGNQPQHF
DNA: TGTGCCAGCAGTTTAAGACAGGGGATGGGCAATCAGCCCCAGCATTTT

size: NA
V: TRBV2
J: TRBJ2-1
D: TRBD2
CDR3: CASSPGLAQQFF
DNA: TGTGCCAGCAGCCCGGGACTAGCGCAGCAGTTCTTC

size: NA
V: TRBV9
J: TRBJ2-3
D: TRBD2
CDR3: CASSVTSGKVGDTQYF
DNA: TGTGCCAGCAGCGTGACTAGCGGGAAAGTTGGAGATACGCAGTATTTT

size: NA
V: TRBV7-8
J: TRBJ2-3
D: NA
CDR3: CASSLSGMGTDTQYF
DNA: TGTGCCAGCAGCTTGTCGGGGATGGGCACAGATACGCAGTATTTT

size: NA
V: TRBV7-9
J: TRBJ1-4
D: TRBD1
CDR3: CASSSPRDRDATNEKLFF
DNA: TGTGCCAGCAGCTCGCCCCGGGACAGGGATGCAACTAATGAAAAACTGTTTTTT

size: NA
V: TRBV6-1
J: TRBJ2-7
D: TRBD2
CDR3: CASSGGLAGVGYEQYF
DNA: TGTGCCAGCAGTGGGGGACTAGCGGGAGTTGGTTACGAGCAGTACTTC

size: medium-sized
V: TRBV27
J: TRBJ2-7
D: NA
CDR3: CASSFGLDEQYF
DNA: TGTGCCAGCAGTTTCGGGTTGGACGAGCAGTACTTC

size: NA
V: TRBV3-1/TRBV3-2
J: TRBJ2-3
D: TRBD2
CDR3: CASSHQTSGRARDTQYF
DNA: TGTGCCAGCAGCCATCAGACTAGCGGGAGGGCCCGAGATACGCAGTATTTT

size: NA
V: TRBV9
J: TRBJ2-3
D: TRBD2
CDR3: CASSASGGESDTQYF
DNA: TGTGCCAGCAGCGCTAGCGGGGGTGAGTCAGATACGCAGTATTTT

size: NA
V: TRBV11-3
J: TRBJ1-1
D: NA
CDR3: CASSPLGGRWNTEAFF
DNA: TGTGCCAGCAGCCCCCTCGGGGGGCGGTGGAACACTGAAGCTTTCTTT

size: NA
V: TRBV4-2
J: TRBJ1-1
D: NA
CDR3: CASSPPQANTEAFF
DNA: TGTGCCAGCAGCCCACCGCAGGCGAACACTGAAGCTTTCTTT

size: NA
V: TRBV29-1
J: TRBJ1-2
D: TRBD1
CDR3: CSVDLGQGLYGYTF
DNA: TGCAGCGTTGACCTGGGACAGGGTCTCTATGGCTACACCTTC

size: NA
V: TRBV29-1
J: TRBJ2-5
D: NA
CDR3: CSVLWARKETQYF
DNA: TGCAGCGTTCTGTGGGCGCGCAAGGAGACCCAGTACTTC